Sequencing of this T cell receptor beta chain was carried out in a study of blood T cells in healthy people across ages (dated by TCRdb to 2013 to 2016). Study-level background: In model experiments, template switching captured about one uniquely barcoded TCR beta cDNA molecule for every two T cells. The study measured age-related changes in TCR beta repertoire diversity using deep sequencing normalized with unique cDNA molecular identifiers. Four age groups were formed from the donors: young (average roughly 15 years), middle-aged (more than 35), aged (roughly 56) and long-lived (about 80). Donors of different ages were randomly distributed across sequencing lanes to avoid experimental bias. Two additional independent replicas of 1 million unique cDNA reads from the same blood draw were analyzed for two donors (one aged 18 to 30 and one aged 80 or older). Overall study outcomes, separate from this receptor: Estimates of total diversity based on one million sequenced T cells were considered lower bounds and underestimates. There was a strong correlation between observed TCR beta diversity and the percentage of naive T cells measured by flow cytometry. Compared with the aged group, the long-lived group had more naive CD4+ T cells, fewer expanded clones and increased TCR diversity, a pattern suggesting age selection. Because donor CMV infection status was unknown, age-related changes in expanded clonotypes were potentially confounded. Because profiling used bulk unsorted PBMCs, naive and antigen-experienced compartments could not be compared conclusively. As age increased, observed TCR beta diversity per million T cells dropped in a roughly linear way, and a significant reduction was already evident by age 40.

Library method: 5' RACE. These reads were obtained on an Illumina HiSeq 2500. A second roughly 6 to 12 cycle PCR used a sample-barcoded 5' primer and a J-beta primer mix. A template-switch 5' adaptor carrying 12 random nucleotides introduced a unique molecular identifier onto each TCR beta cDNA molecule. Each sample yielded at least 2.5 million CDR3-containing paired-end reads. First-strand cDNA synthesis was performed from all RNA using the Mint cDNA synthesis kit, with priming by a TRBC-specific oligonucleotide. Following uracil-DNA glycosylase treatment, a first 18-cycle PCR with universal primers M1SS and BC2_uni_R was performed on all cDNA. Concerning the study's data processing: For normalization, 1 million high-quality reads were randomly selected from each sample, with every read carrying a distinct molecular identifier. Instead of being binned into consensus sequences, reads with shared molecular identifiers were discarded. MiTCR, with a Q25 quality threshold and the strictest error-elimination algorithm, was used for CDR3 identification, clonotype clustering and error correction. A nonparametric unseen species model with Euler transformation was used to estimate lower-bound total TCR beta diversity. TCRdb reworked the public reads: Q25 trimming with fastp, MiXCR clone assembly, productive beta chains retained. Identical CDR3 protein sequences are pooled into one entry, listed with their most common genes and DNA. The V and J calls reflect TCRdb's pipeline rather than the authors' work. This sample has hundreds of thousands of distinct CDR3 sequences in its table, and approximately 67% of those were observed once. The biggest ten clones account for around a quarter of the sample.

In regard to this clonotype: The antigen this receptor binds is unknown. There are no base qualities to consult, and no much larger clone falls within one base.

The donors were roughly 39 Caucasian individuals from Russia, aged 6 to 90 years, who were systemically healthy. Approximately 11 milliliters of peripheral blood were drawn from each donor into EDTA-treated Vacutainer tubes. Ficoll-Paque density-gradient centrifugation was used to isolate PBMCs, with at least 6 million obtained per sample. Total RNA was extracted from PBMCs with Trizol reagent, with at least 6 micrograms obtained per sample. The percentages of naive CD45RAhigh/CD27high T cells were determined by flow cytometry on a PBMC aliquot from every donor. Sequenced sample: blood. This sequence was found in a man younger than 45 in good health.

DNA sequence: TGTGCCACCAGCAGAGATAGCCTAGCGGGGGGGGAGCAGTACTTC. This codes for CATSRDSLAGGEQYF. Recombination linked TRBV15 to TRBJ2-5; 12 central bases correspond to TRBD2. Inclusive of the bounding cysteine and phenylalanine, the CDR3 is 15 residues long. Only the CDR3 DNA is retained, 45 bases long and in frame from the first base. The germline V gene (reference sequence) provides CDR1 LNHNV and CDR2 YYDKDF. V is pruned by 0 bases and J by 11 bases, leaving 7 bases of the junction without a gene match.